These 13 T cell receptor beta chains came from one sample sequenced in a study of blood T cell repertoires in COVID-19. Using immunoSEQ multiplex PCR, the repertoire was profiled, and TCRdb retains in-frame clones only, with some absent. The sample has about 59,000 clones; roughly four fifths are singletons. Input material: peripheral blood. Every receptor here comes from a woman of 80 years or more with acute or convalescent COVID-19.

Here the CDR3 reads CASSLTRGLGETQYF. In DNA form, the CDR3 reads TGTGCCAGCAGCCTCACGCGGGGGCTGGGGGAGACCCAGTACTTC. This chain connects TRBV7-2 to TRBJ2-5, with a weak D call TRBD2 (7 bases). Per germline, CDR1 SGHTA and CDR2 FQGNSA. Trimming stripped 5 bases from V and 5 bases from J, with 18 bases between. This CDR3 is built from 15 residues.

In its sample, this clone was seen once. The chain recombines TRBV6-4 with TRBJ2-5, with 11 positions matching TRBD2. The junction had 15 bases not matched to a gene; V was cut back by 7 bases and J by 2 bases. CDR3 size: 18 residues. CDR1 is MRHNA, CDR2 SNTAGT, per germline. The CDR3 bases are TGTGCCAGCACTACAAAGGGTAGCGGGGGGGGAGAACAAGAGACCCAGTACTTC. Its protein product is CASTTKGSGGGEQETQYF.

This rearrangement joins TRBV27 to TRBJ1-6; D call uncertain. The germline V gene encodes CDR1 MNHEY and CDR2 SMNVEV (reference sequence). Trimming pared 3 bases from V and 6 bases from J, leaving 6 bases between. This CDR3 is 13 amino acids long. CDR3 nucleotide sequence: TGTGCCAGCAGTTTGTACAGTAATTCACCCCTCCACTTT. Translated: CASSLYSNSPLHF.

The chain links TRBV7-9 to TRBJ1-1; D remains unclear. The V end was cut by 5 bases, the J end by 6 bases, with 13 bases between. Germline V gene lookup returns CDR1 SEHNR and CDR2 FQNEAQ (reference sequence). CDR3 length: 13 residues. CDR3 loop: CASSLGGLAEAFF. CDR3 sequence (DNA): TGTGCCAGCAGCCTTGGAGGGTTGGCTGAAGCTTTCTTT.

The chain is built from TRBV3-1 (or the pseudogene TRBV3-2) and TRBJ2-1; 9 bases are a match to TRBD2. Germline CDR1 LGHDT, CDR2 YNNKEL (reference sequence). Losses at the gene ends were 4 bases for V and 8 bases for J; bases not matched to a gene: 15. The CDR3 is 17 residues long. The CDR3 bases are TGTGCCAGCAGCCCAACTCCCTTTAGCGGGGGCGCAGATGAGCAGTTCTTC. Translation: CASSPTPFSGGADEQFF.

CDR3 amino acids: CASSSGIGYTF. The CDR3 DNA reads as TGTGCCAGCAGTTCAGGGATTGGCTACACCTTC. The chain joins TRBV6-5 to TRBJ1-2; maybe TRBD1 (5 bases). The CDR3 length is 11 residues. V lost 4 bases, J lost 7 bases, and 7 bases lay in between. Germline loops: CDR1 MNHEY, CDR2 SVGAGI.

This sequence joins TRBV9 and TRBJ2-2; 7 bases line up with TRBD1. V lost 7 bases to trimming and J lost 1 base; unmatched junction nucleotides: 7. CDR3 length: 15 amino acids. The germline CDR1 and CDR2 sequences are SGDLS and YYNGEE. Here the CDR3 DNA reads TGTGCCAGCGATCTGACAGGGCAGAACACCGGGGAGCTGTTTTTT. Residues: CASDLTGQNTGELFF.

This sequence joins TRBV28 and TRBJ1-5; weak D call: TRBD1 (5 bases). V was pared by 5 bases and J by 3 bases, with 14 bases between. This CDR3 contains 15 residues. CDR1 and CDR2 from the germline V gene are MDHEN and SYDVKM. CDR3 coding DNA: TGTGCCAGCAGTATCGGGACGGGAGACAATCAGCCCCAGCATTTT. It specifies CASSIGTGDNQPQHF.

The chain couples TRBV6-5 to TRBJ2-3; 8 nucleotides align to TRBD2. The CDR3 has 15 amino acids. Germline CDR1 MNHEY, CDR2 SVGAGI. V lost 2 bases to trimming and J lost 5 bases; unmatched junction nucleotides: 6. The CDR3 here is CASSYQSGSGDTQYF. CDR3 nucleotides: TGTGCCAGCAGTTACCAAAGCGGGAGTGGAGATACGCAGTATTTT.

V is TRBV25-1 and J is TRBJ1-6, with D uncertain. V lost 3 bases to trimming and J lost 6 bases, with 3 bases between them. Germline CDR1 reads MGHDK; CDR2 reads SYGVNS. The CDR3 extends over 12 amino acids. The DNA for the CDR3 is TGTGCCAGCAGTGAGGCTAATTCACCCCTCCACTTT. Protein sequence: CASSEANSPLHF. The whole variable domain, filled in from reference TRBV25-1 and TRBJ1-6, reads EADIYQTPRYLVIGTGKKITLECSQTMGHDKMYWYQQDPGMELHLIHYSYGVNSTEKGDLSSESTVSRIRTEHFPLTLESARPSHTSQYLCASSEANSPLHFGNGTRLTVT.

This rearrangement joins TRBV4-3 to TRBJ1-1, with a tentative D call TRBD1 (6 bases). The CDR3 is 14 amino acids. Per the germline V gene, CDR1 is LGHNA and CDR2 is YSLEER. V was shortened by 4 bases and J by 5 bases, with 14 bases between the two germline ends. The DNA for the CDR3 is TGCGCCAGCAGCCGCAGGGGAGGGCGGACTGAAGCTTTCTTT. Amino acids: CASSRRGGRTEAFF.

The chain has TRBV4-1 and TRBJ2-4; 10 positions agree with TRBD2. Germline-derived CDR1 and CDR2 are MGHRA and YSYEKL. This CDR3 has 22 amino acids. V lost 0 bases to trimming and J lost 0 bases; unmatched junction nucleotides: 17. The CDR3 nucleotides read TGCGCCAGCAGCCAAGATCTCCTGGGGGTAGCGGGAGGAATCCTAGCCAAAAACATTCAGTACTTC. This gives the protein CASSQDLLGVAGGILAKNIQYF.

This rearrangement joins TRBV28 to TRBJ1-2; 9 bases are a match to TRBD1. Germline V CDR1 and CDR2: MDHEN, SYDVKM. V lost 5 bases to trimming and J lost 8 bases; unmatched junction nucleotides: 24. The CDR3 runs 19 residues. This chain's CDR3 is CASSPWPLKWDRDLGGYTF. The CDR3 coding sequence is TGTGCCAGCAGTCCCTGGCCCCTGAAGTGGGACAGGGACCTTGGAGGCTACACCTTC.